This note documents a single T cell receptor beta chain sequence. The sample belongs to a study of blood T cell repertoires in COVID-19. At the level of the study: Sites in the United States, Italy and Spain provided acute and convalescent COVID-19 samples. T cells, B-cell-depleted T cells, or PBMCs supplied cDNA or gDNA.

Per the original methods: Cell counts per sample came from amplifying reference gene primers. The assay was immunoSEQ multiplex PCR, and TCRdb's table has in-frame clones only and misses some. That table gives V, J and clone size, and the DNA gave D and trimming. The sample carries 250,000 to 350,000 clones, just over 85% recorded once. This CDR3 is 12 amino acids long. Trimming stripped 6 bases from V and 6 bases from J, with 8 bases between. The origin of this receptor is a woman aged 25 to 39 with active or convalescent COVID-19. Specimen: peripheral blood. This sequence joins TRBV12-3 or TRBV12-4 and TRBJ2-2, with D possibly being TRBD2 (5 bases). The CDR3: CASSWRPGELFF. The DNA for the CDR3 is TGTGCCAGCAGCTGGAGGCCCGGGGAGCTGTTTTTT.